This is a list of T cell receptor beta chains from one sample in a study of blood T cell repertoires in COVID-19. Sequencing used immunoSEQ multiplex PCR; TCRdb keeps in-frame clones, though not all of them. The table records 300,000 to 400,000 clones, approximately 86% of them present only once. Sequencing used peripheral blood. These receptors originate from a woman in her fifties or sixties with COVID-19, enrolled during active disease. Both conserved end residues are part of each CDR3. Fields, in order: J gene, V gene, clone size, D gene, CDR3 DNA, CDR3 protein. The D gene is left open where the match is weak. The size entry is marked missing in some rows and otherwise reads once, few, many or a size class.

J: TRBJ1-3; V: TRBV18; size: once; D: TRBD1; DNA: TGTGCCAGCTCACCGGGACTCGGGACAGAGAAAAACACCATATATTTT; CDR3: CASSPGLGTEKNTIYF
J: TRBJ1-2; V: TRBV7-6; size: .; D: .; DNA: TGTGCCAGCAGCTTAGTTAAGAAAGGGGAGGACTATGGCTACACCTTC; CDR3: CASSLVKKGEDYGYTF
J: TRBJ2-7; V: TRBV20-1; size: .; D: .; DNA: TGCAGTGCTGGCTCAGCCTACGAGCAGTACTTC; CDR3: CSAGSAYEQYF
J: TRBJ2-5; V: TRBV19; size: few; D: TRBD1; DNA: TGTGCCAGTAGTGGGACAGTTTTGGAAGAGACCCAGTACTTC; CDR3: CASSGTVLEETQYF
J: TRBJ1-5; V: TRBV15; size: .; D: TRBD1; DNA: TGTGCCACCAGCAGATTAACCCCCGGGACAGGGACTCCTCAGCCCCAGCATTTT; CDR3: CATSRLTPGTGTPQPQHF
J: TRBJ2-3; V: TRBV27; size: .; D: TRBD2; DNA: TGTGCCAGCAGCGAGAGCGGGGGGCGCAGAGATACGCAGTATTTT; CDR3: CASSESGGRRDTQYF
J: TRBJ2-1; V: TRBV9; size: .; D: TRBD2; DNA: TGTGCCAGCAGCGTAGGGTTAGCGGGGGGGTACAATGAGCAGTTCTTC; CDR3: CASSVGLAGGYNEQFF
J: TRBJ2-1; V: TRBV6-5; size: few; D: TRBD2; DNA: TGTGCCAGCAGCCTGACTAGCGGGGAACCTCATGAGCAGTTCTTC; CDR3: CASSLTSGEPHEQFF
J: TRBJ2-3; V: TRBV7-8; size: once; D: .; DNA: TGTGCCAGCAGCCCCCCTTCGCCGGGGGAGGCCAGCACAGATACGCAGTATTTT; CDR3: CASSPPSPGEASTDTQYF
J: TRBJ2-2; V: TRBV2; size: .; D: TRBD2; DNA: TGTGCCAGCACGGGGACTAGCGGGGTAGTCACCGGGGAGCTGTTTTTT; CDR3: CASTGTSGVVTGELFF
J: TRBJ2-7; V: TRBV6-6; size: .; D: .; DNA: TGTGCCAGCAGAGGTCTAGGATCCCCCTACGAGCAGTACTTC; CDR3: CASRGLGSPYEQYF
J: TRBJ2-4; V: TRBV6-5; size: .; D: .; DNA: TGTGCCAGCAGTTACGGGCTAGCCAAAAACATTCAGTACTTC; CDR3: CASSYGLAKNIQYF
J: TRBJ2-3; V: TRBV7-9; size: .; D: .; DNA: TGTGCCAGCAGCCCTGAGGTAGCGGCCAAAGAGAGAGATACGCAGTATTTT; CDR3: CASSPEVAAKERDTQYF
J: TRBJ2-1; V: TRBV3-1/TRBV3-2; size: .; D: TRBD2; DNA: TGTGCCAGCAGCCAATGGGGGACTAGCGGGAACAATGAGCAGTTCTTC; CDR3: CASSQWGTSGNNEQFF
J: TRBJ2-7; V: TRBV3-1/TRBV3-2; size: .; D: .; DNA: TGTGCCAGCAGCCAAGAGCGGACAGAGCAGTACTTC; CDR3: CASSQERTEQYF
J: TRBJ2-7; V: TRBV29-1; size: .; D: .; DNA: TGCAGCGTTGAAGGCAGGGCCTACGAGCAGTACTTC; CDR3: CSVEGRAYEQYF
J: TRBJ2-7; V: TRBV19; size: .; D: .; DNA: TGTGCCAGTAGTATTTCCCAGGGAATTTTTTACGAGCAGTACTTC; CDR3: CASSISQGIFYEQYF
J: TRBJ2-3; V: TRBV3-1/TRBV3-2; size: .; D: TRBD2; DNA: TGTGCCAGCAGCCAAGAAAAAACTAGCGGACTATACACAGATACGCAGTATTTT; CDR3: CASSQEKTSGLYTDTQYF
J: TRBJ1-6; V: TRBV5-4; size: few; D: .; DNA: TGTGCCAGCAGCTTGGGTGGAAGGAGCTCCTATAATTCACCCCTCCACTTT; CDR3: CASSLGGRSSYNSPLHF
J: TRBJ1-2; V: TRBV5-1; size: .; D: .; DNA: TGCGCCAGCAGCTTGGATAGCCATCTAAACTATGGCTACACCTTC; CDR3: CASSLDSHLNYGYTF
J: TRBJ1-2; V: TRBV4-1; size: once; D: .; DNA: TGCGCCAGCAGCCAAGTGGGGAGGGGGGCTAACTATGGCTACACCTTC; CDR3: CASSQVGRGANYGYTF
J: TRBJ2-6; V: TRBV6-5; size: .; D: .; DNA: TGTTCCCTTGCTACAGGCTCTGGGGCCAACGTCCTGACTTTC; CDR3: CSLATGSGANVLTF
J: TRBJ1-4; V: TRBV27; size: .; D: TRBD1; DNA: TGTGCCAGCAGTTTCCGGCCCCTGACAGGGAATGAAAAACTGTTTTTT; CDR3: CASSFRPLTGNEKLFF
J: TRBJ1-4; V: TRBV11-3; size: .; D: .; DNA: TGTGCCAGCAGCCGAGGTAGTTGGCTTGCGACTAATGAAAAACTGTTTTTT; CDR3: CASSRGSWLATNEKLFF
J: TRBJ2-1; V: TRBV5-1; size: .; D: .; DNA: TGCGCCAGCAGCTTGGCCGCAGGGGTCAATGAGCAGTTCTTC; CDR3: CASSLAAGVNEQFF
J: TRBJ1-5; V: TRBV6-1; size: once; D: .; DNA: TGTGCCAGCAGTGAACTCCCCGGGAAGCCCCAGCATTTT; CDR3: CASSELPGKPQHF
J: TRBJ1-6; V: TRBV7-6; size: .; D: .; DNA: TGTGCCAGCAGCTTAGAAGCTGGGAGGAATTCACCCCTCCACTTT; CDR3: CASSLEAGRNSPLHF
J: TRBJ1-5; V: TRBV19; size: once; D: .; DNA: TGTGCCAGTAGTACGCTAGGGACTTCGGGTCAGCCCCAGCATTTT; CDR3: CASSTLGTSGQPQHF
J: TRBJ1-2; V: TRBV5-8; size: .; D: TRBD1; DNA: TGTGCCAGCAGCTTGGGGACAGGGTATGGCTACACCTTC; CDR3: CASSLGTGYGYTF
J: TRBJ1-3; V: TRBV4-2; size: .; D: .; DNA: TGTGCCAGCAGCCAAGCTATCGGGGTACCTGGAAACACCATATATTTT; CDR3: CASSQAIGVPGNTIYF
J: TRBJ1-1; V: TRBV19; size: .; D: TRBD1; DNA: TGTGCCAGTAGTATTTTCGGGACAGGGTACACTGAAGCTTTCTTT; CDR3: CASSIFGTGYTEAFF
J: TRBJ2-3; V: TRBV28; size: .; D: TRBD2; DNA: TGTGCCAGCGTTCGCGGGGGTCCTGTCACAGATACGCAGTATTTT; CDR3: CASVRGGPVTDTQYF
J: TRBJ1-5; V: TRBV27; size: .; D: .; DNA: TGTGCCAGCAGTTTAATGCAGGGTAATCAGCCCCAGCATTTT; CDR3: CASSLMQGNQPQHF
J: TRBJ2-3; V: TRBV29-1; size: .; D: TRBD1; DNA: TGCAGCGTTGAATCAGGACAGGGCTTCGCGGATACGCAGTATTTT; CDR3: CSVESGQGFADTQYF
J: TRBJ2-5; V: TRBV2; size: .; D: TRBD2; DNA: TGTGCCAGCAACTCGGGAGGTCTAATCGAGACCCAGTACTTC; CDR3: CASNSGGLIETQYF
J: TRBJ1-3; V: TRBV9; size: .; D: .; DNA: TGTGCCAGCAGCGTGGCTCAGACAGCCTCTGGAAACACCATATATTTT; CDR3: CASSVAQTASGNTIYF
J: TRBJ1-2; V: TRBV7-9; size: .; D: .; DNA: TGTGCCAGCAGCCCCGCAGGGTCGGATGGCTACACCTTC; CDR3: CASSPAGSDGYTF
J: TRBJ1-2; V: TRBV7-2; size: .; D: TRBD1; DNA: TGTGCCAGCAGCCTACAACCGGGACAGCTCTCTATTTATGGCTACACCTTC; CDR3: CASSLQPGQLSIYGYTF
J: TRBJ1-1; V: TRBV2; size: .; D: TRBD1; DNA: TGTGCCCGTACGGGGACAGCGAACACTGAAGCTTTCTTT; CDR3: CARTGTANTEAFF
J: TRBJ2-2; V: TRBV7-8; size: .; D: .; DNA: TGTGCCAGCAGCTTCGTTTACGGGGAGCTGTTTTTT; CDR3: CASSFVYGELFF
J: TRBJ2-6; V: TRBV10-3; size: .; D: TRBD1; DNA: TGTGCCATCGGGATGACAGGGTCGGGGGCCAACGTCCTGACTTTC; CDR3: CAIGMTGSGANVLTF
J: TRBJ2-3; V: TRBV5-1; size: .; D: TRBD2; DNA: TGCGCCAGCAGCTTGGGCGGCGGGGGGTCTAAGGATACGCAGTATTTT; CDR3: CASSLGGGGSKDTQYF
J: TRBJ1-2; V: TRBV30; size: .; D: .; DNA: TGTGCCTGGAGCAGAACAGACCCTCTTTATGGCTACACCTTC; CDR3: CAWSRTDPLYGYTF
J: TRBJ1-4; V: TRBV5-1; size: .; D: .; DNA: TGCGCCAGCCCCTCGACAGTACTGGGGGAAAAACTGTTTTTT; CDR3: CASPSTVLGEKLFF
J: TRBJ1-2; V: TRBV6-5; size: .; D: .; DNA: TGTGCCAGCAGTTACGAGGGTGGCGGCTACACCTTC; CDR3: CASSYEGGGYTF
J: TRBJ2-7; V: TRBV7-3; size: .; D: TRBD1; DNA: TGTGCCAGCAGCTTAACGGGGACAGGGGGCCACGAGCAGTACTTC; CDR3: CASSLTGTGGHEQYF
J: TRBJ1-1; V: TRBV5-4; size: .; D: .; DNA: TGTGCCAGCAGCGCCTTACAGGGAGGGTACACTGAAGCTTTCTTT; CDR3: CASSALQGGYTEAFF
J: TRBJ1-5; V: TRBV2; size: .; D: TRBD1; DNA: TGTGCCAGCTCCCGAAAGGGGACAGGTATTGACAATCAGCCCCAGCATTTT; CDR3: CASSRKGTGIDNQPQHF
J: TRBJ2-1; V: TRBV5-6; size: once; D: .; DNA: TGTGCCAGCAGCTTGCAACGGGGGGCCAAGTCCAACGATGAGCAGTTCTTC; CDR3: CASSLQRGAKSNDEQFF
J: TRBJ1-2; V: TRBV6-5; size: .; D: TRBD1; DNA: TGTGCCAGCAGTTACTCTATTGGGACAGGGGCGTATGGCTACACCTTC; CDR3: CASSYSIGTGAYGYTF
J: TRBJ2-7; V: TRBV7-2; size: once; D: .; DNA: TGTGCCAGCAGCTCCAGTGCGGGCTTTGGCAGCGAGCAGTACTTC; CDR3: CASSSSAGFGSEQYF
J: TRBJ2-1; V: TRBV7-2; size: .; D: TRBD2; DNA: TGTGCCAGCAGCTTAGCGGGCAGCGGGGGATCCTACAATGAGCAGTTCTTC; CDR3: CASSLAGSGGSYNEQFF
J: TRBJ2-3; V: TRBV11-3; size: .; D: .; DNA: TGTGCCAGCAGCACTATCAACACTGAGACTAGCACAGATACGCAGTATTTT; CDR3: CASSTINTETSTDTQYF
J: TRBJ1-3; V: TRBV10-3; size: .; D: .; DNA: TGTGCCATCAGTGCTATCGAGGGAGGCGGCCCTGGAAACACCATATATTTT; CDR3: CAISAIEGGGPGNTIYF
J: TRBJ2-3; V: TRBV9; size: once; D: .; DNA: TGTGCCAGCAGCCCCCACAGACAGGCCACAGATACGCAGTATTTT; CDR3: CASSPHRQATDTQYF
J: TRBJ1-1; V: TRBV18; size: .; D: .; DNA: TGTGCCAGCTCCGGGGCAGGGGTAAACACTGAAGCTTTCTTT; CDR3: CASSGAGVNTEAFF
J: TRBJ1-1; V: TRBV18; size: once; D: TRBD1; DNA: TGTGCCAGCTCACCGGCAGGGGGCCGCGCTTTCTTT; CDR3: CASSPAGGRAFF
J: TRBJ2-2; V: TRBV18; size: once; D: .; DNA: TGTGCCAGCTCACCAGGCGGGGGCTTCACCGGGGAGCTGTTTTTT; CDR3: CASSPGGGFTGELFF
J: TRBJ2-7; V: TRBV4-1; size: .; D: TRBD1; DNA: TGCGCCAGCAGCCAAGGACAGGGGCGGTCATACGAGCAGTACTTC; CDR3: CASSQGQGRSYEQYF
J: TRBJ1-3; V: TRBV11-2; size: .; D: .; DNA: TGTGCCAGCAGCCCGGGTTGGACTGGAAACACCATATATTTT; CDR3: CASSPGWTGNTIYF